This T cell receptor beta chain was identified in a study of coeliac disease (dated by TCRdb to between 2022 and 2023). Regarding the study in general: Coeliac patients were categorised as having newly diagnosed active disease, refractory coeliac disease type I, or disease controlled by a gluten-free diet. The full study included about 30 patients: some 22 with serologically confirmed coeliac disease and 8 controls with non-small intestinal disorders. Next-generation sequencing of rearranged TRB and TRG CDR3 regions was used on small intestinal lymphocyte fractions taken from coeliac and non-coeliac patients. The study set out to describe the TR repertoires of small intestinal T cells in active coeliac disease, refractory type I coeliac disease, and coeliac disease treated with a gluten-free diet. High-resolution HLA typing was unavailable, so biased TRBV7-2 usage was queried as a proof of principle. Samples from about 28 subjects were successfully TRB sequenced, and these included around 24 paired samples of bulk unsorted intraepithelial and lamina propria cells.

The library came from the immunoSEQ multiplex PCR assay. In a multiplexed PCR, the TR loci were amplified; reverse primers were designed against J gene segments, whereas forward primers were designed against V gene segments. Amplified CDR3 regions were sequenced on the Illumina HiSeq System. The original methods were these. Closely related reads were merged with a nearest-neighbour algorithm so that PCR and sequencing errors were removed and data were collapsed into unique sequences. Two measures summarised the repertoires: clonality, and T cell density, defined as TR molecules per amount of genomic DNA input. Public TRs were defined as CDR3 amino acid sequences in at least 80% of unsorted samples, then tested for differential abundance between coeliac and control samples. Each lamina propria sample was queried against a list of fewer than 250 published gliadin-specific TRB sequences. Disease-group differences in clonality and density were tested with Kruskal-Wallis tests followed by Dunn post-tests. Entries here come from immuneACCESS through TCRdb and include only in-frame sequences with V and J called. Some clones fail to appear in such tables; in the studies checked, an unresolved V gene covers under half of the shortfall, and the cause of the remainder is unknown. That table supplies the V and J calls and clone size; D and trimming were determined from the DNA. Counted in this sample were under 2,500 clones; around two thirds of them appeared once. The ten largest clones capture around a fifth of the sample.

General study outcomes and caveats: Published gliadin-specific TRB sequences were detected in about 55% of the 18 coeliac lamina propria samples but in only 1 of 6 controls. Active coeliac intraepithelial and lamina propria samples had lower TRB and TRG repertoire clonality than controls, suggesting that diverse T cells were recruited. Cross-contamination between compartments was possible, because separating intraepithelial cells from lamina propria cells did not produce high-purity fractions. The authors judged the approach to be unsuitable for unbiased detection of gliadin-specific T cells, because gliadin-specific T cells are scarce and rarely shared between patients. TRB repertoires were mostly private, with most amino acid sequences found in only one sample, and V-gene usage showed no significant difference between disease groups.

Turning to this clone: No cognate antigen has been identified for it. Nothing much larger sits one base from this clone, and base qualities are not available.

Aliquots of 450,000 to 500,000 cells were frozen in DMSO/FBS in liquid nitrogen, and a single aliquot per fraction was used for sequencing. Endoscopy and small intestinal biopsy were performed in all 30 or so patients in the study. Lamina propria cells were released by collagenase digestion of the biopsy tissue remaining after intraepithelial cell isolation. Genomic DNA was extracted from frozen unsorted cell fractions using the Qiagen DNeasy blood extraction kit. From the germline V gene, CDR1 is KGHSH and CDR2 is LQKENI. The CDR3 measures 16 amino acids from cysteine to phenylalanine. Of the read, only the CDR3 DNA is kept; its 48 bases are in frame from base 1. The V end loses 3 bases and the J end loses 5 bases, and a stretch of 17 bases separates them.

The specimen was lamina propria lymphocytes from the gut. Taken with the paper, the label for cell subset or site translates to: lamina propria cell (LPC) fraction of small intestinal biopsy. The sequence joins TRBV18 to TRBJ2-1; the best D guess is TRBD2, with 6 bases matching. This clonotype was sampled from a woman between 45 and 60 years old with celiac disease on a gluten-free diet. For the CDR3, the sequence is CASSPLQRAAHNEQFF. The nucleotide sequence reads as follows: TGTGCCAGCTCACCTCTCCAGCGGGCCGCCCACAATGAGCAGTTCTTC.